Listed here are 14 T cell receptor beta chains from one sample, sequenced in a study of T-cell reconstitution after alpha-beta-depleted transplantation in children (TCRdb year 2016). The library was prepared using PCR. TCRdb names Illumina HiSeq 2500 as the instrument used. Molecular barcoding was employed in the preparation of TCR libraries, with unique molecular identifiers being used to normalize TCRbeta repertoire quantification. The public reads were run again by TCRdb, first through fastp at Q25 and then through MiXCR, and only productive beta chains were kept. Each entry merges the rows of one CDR3 protein and shows their most common DNA and genes. Counted in this sample were around 600,000 distinct CDR3 sequences; around 17% of them appeared once. The ten largest account for approximately 1% of the sample. The material sequenced was PBMCs from the stem cell graft donor, taken from the stem cell graft. Receptors were obtained from a human donor who donated a stem cell graft to a child with acute myeloid leukemia.

This clonotype showed up just a few times. J is TRBJ2-1 and V is TRBV7-8, with D perhaps TRBD2 (5 bases). This CDR3 has 13 residues. Trimming cost V 2 bases and J 9 bases, with 11 bases left between them. The germline CDR1 and CDR2 sequences are SGHVS and FQNEAQ. The CDR3 nucleotides are TGTGCCAGCAGCTTAACGAGAGGAGGTGAGCAGTTCTTC. It translates to CASSLTRGGEQFF.

This chain connects TRBV20-1 to TRBJ1-5; D gene ambiguous. The V gene's germline CDR1 is DFQATT and CDR2 SNEGSKA (reference sequence). This CDR3 contains 13 residues. V was shortened by 2 bases and J by 4 bases, with 9 bases between the two germline ends. The CDR3 sequence: CSARPDPNQPQHF. As DNA, the CDR3 is TGCAGTGCTAGACCAGACCCAAATCAGCCCCAGCATTTT.

The chain joins TRBV7-2 to TRBJ2-3; 9 bases are a match to TRBD1. Trimming cost V 1 base and J 3 bases; bases outside gene matches: 5. Germline assignment: CDR1 SGHTA and CDR2 FQGNSA. This CDR3 has 16 amino acids. For the CDR3, the DNA is TGTGCCAGCAGCTTAGATGGGACAGGGAAAACAGATACGCAGTATTTT. It yields the protein CASSLDGTGKTDTQYF. Based on the CDR3 plus reference TRBV7-2 and TRBJ2-3, the full variable domain is GAGVSQSPSNKVTEKGKDVELRCDPISGHTALYWYRQSLGQGLEFLIYFQGNSAPDKSGLPSDRFSAERTGGSVSTLTIQRTQQEDSAVYLCASSLDGTGKTDTQYFGPGTRLTVL.

This clonotype appeared many times. The chain has TRBV20-1 and TRBJ2-1; D uncertain. Germline CDR1 and CDR2: DFQATT and SNEGSKA (reference sequence). The CDR3 contains 10 residues. V gave up 0 bases and J gave up 10 bases, with 4 bases separating them. Here the CDR3 DNA reads TGCAGTGCTAGAGAGGAGGAGCAGTTCTTC. Protein product: CSAREEEQFF.

This chain joins TRBV11-2 and TRBJ1-1, with TRBD1 as a possible D gene (5 bases). Germline V lookup: CDR1 SGHAT, CDR2 FQNNGV. This CDR3 comprises 16 residues. Trimming removed 0 bases at V and 3 bases at J, with 14 bases between. For the CDR3, the DNA is TGTGCCAGCAGCTTAGATTTGGGGCCCCGGTACACTGAAGCTTTCTTT. Its translation: CASSLDLGPRYTEAFF.

This clonotype was observed at least ten times. V and J are TRBV12-3 or TRBV12-4 and TRBJ2-7; the D gene is possibly TRBD1 (6 bases). V was pared by 4 bases and J by 2 bases, with 9 bases between. This CDR3 comprises 13 residues. The CDR3 sequence: CASSSTGTYEQYV. For the CDR3, the DNA is TGTGCCAGCAGTTCGACAGGAACCTACGAGCAGTACGTC.

The V call is TRBV12-3 or TRBV12-4, the J call TRBJ1-6; 7 nucleotides agree with TRBD1. The V segment lost 5 bases and the J segment 4 bases; nucleotides outside the gene matches: 8. The CDR3 has 16 residues. The CDR3 DNA reads TGTGCCAGCAGTCTCGGACAGGTCACTTATAATTCACCCCTCCACTTT. Its protein is CASSLGQVTYNSPLHF.

This clonotype was recorded at least ten times. The chain links TRBV7-6 to TRBJ1-2; D gene uncertain. The germline V and J ends were trimmed by 3 bases and 2 bases, with 7 bases remaining between them. The CDR3 is 13 amino acids. Germline V gives CDR1 SGHVS, CDR2 FNYEAQ. The CDR3 is CASSFSLNYGYTF. DNA of the CDR3: TGTGCCAGCAGCTTTTCCCTAAACTATGGCTACACCTTC.

This clonotype was seen a few times. V usage is TRBV6-1 and J usage is TRBJ1-5; D call uncertain. Trimming took off 5 bases at V and 1 base at J, with 9 bases between the two ends. CDR3 length equals 14 residues. The germline V gene encodes CDR1 MNHNS and CDR2 SASEGT. In DNA form, the CDR3 reads TGTGCCAGCAGTCATGAGGACAGCAATCAGCCCCAGCATTTT. Translating gives CASSHEDSNQPQHF.

In its sample, this clonotype was seen many times. V and J are TRBV5-5 and TRBJ1-2; tentatively, D is TRBD1 (6 bases). Germline V gene lookup returns CDR1 SGHKS and CDR2 YYEKEE (reference sequence). The CDR3 spans 14 residues. Deletions cut 2 bases from V and 3 bases from J, with 11 bases between. The CDR3 region is CASSFLRQDYGYTF. The CDR3 DNA reads TGTGCCAGCAGCTTCCTACGACAGGACTATGGCTACACCTTC.

This clonotype was detected many times. The chain carries TRBV4-1 and TRBJ2-5; TRBD2 agrees at 12 bases. Germline V lookup: CDR1 MGHRA, CDR2 YSYEKL. The CDR3 is made up of 15 amino acids. With V trimmed by 3 bases and J by 4 bases, 3 bases remained unmatched. This CDR3 reads CASSHGLAGRETQYF. The CDR3 coding sequence is TGCGCCAGCAGCCATGGACTAGCGGGAAGAGAGACCCAGTACTTC.

This clonotype was seen repeatedly, ten times or more. The chain carries TRBV12-3 or TRBV12-4 and TRBJ1-4; 9 bases line up with TRBD1. This CDR3 spans 14 amino acids. V shed 4 bases, J shed 8 bases, and the junction held 5 bases outside the gene matches. The CDR3 region is CASSSDRGGEKLFF. In DNA, the CDR3 is TGTGCCAGCAGTTCGGACAGGGGAGGGGAAAAACTGTTTTTT.

This clonotype was recorded a few times. This chain joins TRBV20-1 and TRBJ2-7; 9 bases line up with TRBD1. Germline CDR1 DFQATT, CDR2 SNEGSKA (reference sequence). CDR3 length: 14 amino acids. With V trimmed by 0 bases and J by 4 bases, 4 bases remained unmatched. Here the CDR3 DNA reads TGCAGTGCTAGAGATCGGGACAGGGAGTACGAGCAGTACTTC. Encoded protein: CSARDRDREYEQYF.

This clonotype appeared a single time. The genes are TRBV6-1 and TRBJ2-3; 9 bases line up with TRBD2. The CDR3 covers 17 residues. V lost 8 bases, J lost 0 bases, and 12 bases stayed unmatched. CDR1 is MNHNS, CDR2 SASEGT, per germline. The chain's CDR3 is CASGLKSGGTSTDTQYF. The CDR3 bases are TGTGCCAGCGGCCTAAAAAGCGGGGGGACTAGCACAGATACGCAGTATTTT.